This is a list of T cell receptor beta chains from one sample in a study of OX40 agonist ivuxolimab in advanced cancers. The method was immunoSEQ multiplex PCR; TCRdb's version includes in-frame clones alone and lacks a portion of them. The sample lists about 23,000 clones, 75% to 85% occurring once. This sample comprised CD4+ or CD8+ T cells sorted from blood, obtained in a trial of the OX40 agonist ivuxolimab. The receptors were sampled from an adult with an advanced solid tumor such as melanoma, head and neck, liver or kidney cancer. CDR3s include the opening cysteine and the closing phenylalanine or tryptophan. D genes are given only for firm matches. Clone size is not always given. Where it is, it says once, few, many or a class for expanded clones.

J: TRBJ2-1; size: -; D: -; V: TRBV5-8; CDR3: CASSVRGENEQFF; DNA: TGTGCCAGCAGCGTCCGGGGCGAGAATGAGCAGTTCTTC
J: TRBJ2-7; size: -; D: -; V: TRBV18; CDR3: CASSPEAYEQYF; DNA: TGTGCCAGCTCACCTGAGGCCTACGAGCAGTACTTC
J: TRBJ1-1; size: -; D: -; V: TRBV6-6; CDR3: CASSFRGWNTEAFF; DNA: TGTGCCAGCAGTTTCAGGGGATGGAACACTGAAGCTTTCTTT
J: TRBJ1-4; size: -; D: -; V: TRBV28; CDR3: CASSLSQAGRNEKLFF; DNA: TGTGCCAGCAGTTTATCACAGGCCGGACGTAATGAAAAACTGTTTTTT
J: TRBJ1-2; size: -; D: -; V: TRBV28; CDR3: CASIGPGRNGYTF; DNA: TGTGCCAGCATAGGACCTGGAAGGAATGGCTACACCTTC
J: TRBJ2-2; size: -; D: -; V: TRBV19; CDR3: CASTLSGYTGELFF; DNA: TGTGCCAGCACCTTGTCGGGCTACACCGGGGAGCTGTTTTTT
J: TRBJ2-2; size: few; D: TRBD2; V: TRBV27; CDR3: CASSLSGLAGSTGELFF; DNA: TGTGCCAGCAGTTTATCGGGACTAGCGGGAAGCACCGGGGAGCTGTTTTTT
J: TRBJ2-7; size: few; D: TRBD2; V: TRBV11-2; CDR3: CASSLASGDYEQYF; DNA: TGTGCCAGCAGCTTAGCTAGCGGAGACTACGAGCAGTACTTC
J: TRBJ2-2; size: -; D: -; V: TRBV9; CDR3: CASRPGLRDGELFF; DNA: TGTGCCAGCAGGCCGGGACTGCGTGACGGGGAGCTGTTTTTT
J: TRBJ1-1; size: -; D: -; V: TRBV4-2; CDR3: CASSQGGQNTEAFF; DNA: TGTGCCAGCAGCCAAGGGGGCCAGAACACTGAAGCTTTCTTT
J: TRBJ2-5; size: -; D: -; V: TRBV6-1; CDR3: CASTGWAAGAETQYF; DNA: TGTGCCAGCACCGGTTGGGCCGCGGGGGCGGAGACCCAGTACTTC
J: TRBJ2-2; size: -; D: -; V: TRBV4-1; CDR3: CASSPSRGRENTGELFF; DNA: TGCGCCAGCAGCCCATCCCGGGGGCGGGAGAACACCGGGGAGCTGTTTTTT
J: TRBJ2-3; size: -; D: -; V: TRBV30; CDR3: CAWSVNTDTQYF; DNA: TGTGCCTGGAGTGTAAACACAGATACGCAGTATTTT
J: TRBJ2-7; size: -; D: -; V: TRBV7-9; CDR3: CASSLGHPGTYEQYF; DNA: TGTGCCAGCAGCTTAGGCCACCCGGGGACCTACGAGCAGTACTTC
J: TRBJ2-7; size: -; D: -; V: TRBV29-1; CDR3: CSVGGNGMHEQYF; DNA: TGCAGCGTTGGGGGGAACGGGATGCACGAGCAGTACTTC
J: TRBJ1-2; size: few; D: TRBD1; V: TRBV28; CDR3: CASQAQGQGRGYTF; DNA: TGTGCCAGCCAGGCCCAAGGACAGGGAAGAGGCTACACCTTC
J: TRBJ1-3; size: -; D: -; V: TRBV30; CDR3: CAWSVSQSSGNTIYF; DNA: TGTGCCTGGAGTGTATCCCAGAGCTCTGGAAACACCATATATTTT
J: TRBJ2-3; size: -; D: -; V: TRBV6-6; CDR3: CASSSEDTQYF; DNA: TGTGCCAGCAGTTCGGAGGATACGCAGTATTTT
J: TRBJ2-3; size: -; D: TRBD1; V: TRBV18; CDR3: CASSPTGTGSYTQYF; DNA: TGTGCCAGCTCACCGACCGGGACAGGGTCTTATACGCAGTATTTT
J: TRBJ1-3; size: -; D: TRBD1; V: TRBV7-2; CDR3: CASSSTGTGGAVDTIYF; DNA: TGTGCCAGCAGCTCAACCGGGACAGGGGGCGCAGTGGACACCATATATTTT
J: TRBJ2-1; size: -; D: TRBD2; V: TRBV27; CDR3: CASRGAGRSYNEQFF; DNA: TGTGCCAGCAGGGGAGCGGGACGGTCCTACAATGAGCAGTTCTTC
J: TRBJ1-1; size: -; D: -; V: TRBV4-1; CDR3: CASSRDTEAFF; DNA: TGCGCCAGCAGCCGGGACACTGAAGCTTTCTTT
J: TRBJ1-2; size: -; D: -; V: TRBV10-3; CDR3: CAISKTGHEGGYTF; DNA: TGTGCCATCAGTAAGACAGGACACGAGGGAGGCTACACCTTC
J: TRBJ1-1; size: once; D: -; V: TRBV19; CDR3: CASSIPERRGEAFF; DNA: TGTGCCAGTAGTATCCCAGAGAGACGAGGGGAAGCCTTCTTT
J: TRBJ1-2; size: -; D: -; V: TRBV14; CDR3: CASSQDRRVYGYTF; DNA: TGTGCCAGCAGCCAAGATCGCAGGGTCTATGGCTACACCTTC
J: TRBJ1-2; size: -; D: TRBD1; V: TRBV28; CDR3: CASTSFRGQGFYGYTF; DNA: TGTGCCAGCACCTCCTTCCGGGGACAGGGGTTCTATGGCTACACCTTC
J: TRBJ2-4; size: -; D: -; V: TRBV29-1; CDR3: CSVGGGGKNIQYF; DNA: TGCAGCGTTGGGGGAGGGGGCAAAAACATTCAGTACTTC
J: TRBJ1-2; size: -; D: -; V: TRBV10-3; CDR3: CAISGTLSYGYTF; DNA: TGTGCCATCAGTGGTACCCTTAGCTATGGCTACACCTTC
J: TRBJ2-7; size: few; D: -; V: TRBV28; CDR3: CASSFDSSYEQYF; DNA: TGTGCCAGCAGTTTTGACAGCTCCTACGAGCAGTACTTC
J: TRBJ1-2; size: -; D: TRBD1; V: TRBV6-5; CDR3: CASSYSRTGGGYGYTF; DNA: TGTGCCAGCAGTTACTCCAGGACAGGGGGCGGCTATGGCTACACCTTC
J: TRBJ1-3; size: -; D: TRBD1; V: TRBV18; CDR3: CASSRAGTALDSGNTIYF; DNA: TGTGCCAGCTCACGAGCCGGGACAGCTTTGGACTCTGGAAACACCATATATTTT
J: TRBJ2-7; size: -; D: TRBD1; V: TRBV7-8; CDR3: CASSLAGTGSYEQYF; DNA: TGTGCCAGCAGCTTAGCCGGGACAGGGTCCTACGAGCAGTACTTC
J: TRBJ1-5; size: once; D: -; V: TRBV6-6; CDR3: CASSYLGSNQPQHF; DNA: TGTGCCAGCAGTTACCTTGGGAGCAATCAGCCCCAGCATTTT
J: TRBJ2-5; size: few; D: TRBD1; V: TRBV5-8; CDR3: CASSLREGAAGETQYF; DNA: TGTGCCAGCAGCTTGCGAGAGGGGGCGGCGGGAGAGACCCAGTACTTC
J: TRBJ1-1; size: -; D: TRBD1; V: TRBV19; CDR3: CASSDRGRGTEAFF; DNA: TGTGCCAGTAGTGACAGGGGGCGAGGCACTGAAGCTTTCTTT
J: TRBJ1-1; size: -; D: TRBD1; V: TRBV5-1; CDR3: CASSLVQGGNTEAFF; DNA: TGCGCCAGCAGCTTGGTACAGGGGGGAAACACTGAAGCTTTCTTT
J: TRBJ2-3; size: few; D: TRBD1; V: TRBV27; CDR3: CASTREGANTQYF; DNA: TGTGCCAGCACCCGTGAGGGGGCGAATACGCAGTATTTT
J: TRBJ1-3; size: -; D: TRBD1; V: TRBV10-3; CDR3: CAISAGTGGNTIYF; DNA: TGTGCCATCAGTGCCGGGACAGGAGGAAACACCATATATTTT
J: TRBJ1-2; size: once; D: TRBD1; V: TRBV19; CDR3: CASSIGPTGLRGYTF; DNA: TGTGCCAGTAGTATAGGCCCGACAGGGTTGAGAGGCTACACCTTC
J: TRBJ2-2; size: -; D: TRBD1; V: TRBV10-3; CDR3: CAISDRGRTGELFF; DNA: TGTGCCATCAGCGACAGGGGGCGAACCGGGGAGCTGTTTTTT
J: TRBJ1-2; size: medium-sized; D: TRBD1; V: TRBV27; CDR3: CASSLGQGGSGYTF; DNA: TGTGCCAGCAGTTTAGGACAGGGAGGCTCTGGCTACACCTTC